This T cell receptor beta chain is from a study of CD8 T cells in Susac syndrome. V shed 4 bases and J shed 4 bases, with 11 bases lying between them. Germline V lookup: CDR1 MGHRA, CDR2 YSYEKL. This CDR3 region has 13 residues. Reverse transcription of roughly 0.5 to 1 ug RNA was carried out with random hexamers. Via MiXCR, TCRdb re-called the immunoSEQ multiplex PCR reads, giving one row per CDR3 protein. The sample lists about 150,000 distinct CDR3 sequences, about 95% seen once, with more than 0.15% in the top ten. This TCR was recovered from a human donor with Susac syndrome. Specimen: CD8+ T cells from PBMCs. This chain joins TRBV4-1 and TRBJ2-7, with TRBD2 as a possible D gene (6 bases). The DNA for the CDR3 is TGCGCCAGCAGCCCCGGGACTCTATACGAGCAGTACTTC. Its translation is CASSPGTLYEQYF.